The T cell receptor beta chain described here comes from a study of blood T cell repertoires in COVID-19. Looking at the study overall: Some COVID-19 samples were acute and others convalescent; all came from the United States, Italy and Spain.

V lost 1 base to trimming and J lost 4 bases; unmatched junction nucleotides: 7. CDR1 LGHDT and CDR2 YNNKEL come from the germline V gene (reference sequence). CDR3 length equals 16 residues. Participant-reported clinical history was the basis for cohort assignment. As processed by the authors: Nucleated cell number was recorded as an estimate derived from reference gene primer amplification. TCRdb's table, derived via immunoSEQ multiplex PCR, lists solely in-frame clones and lacks some. That table is the source of V, J and clone size, and D and trimming were worked out from the DNA. The sample holds roughly 180,000 clones, more than 65% seen once.

V gene TRBV3-1 (or the pseudogene TRBV3-2) combines with J gene TRBJ1-2, with 9 bases that match TRBD1. Sequencing used PBMCs or T cells enriched from blood (not recorded which). The sequence came from a woman aged 40 to 50 with acute COVID-19. The DNA for the CDR3 is TGTGCCAGCAGCCAAGGGGAGACAGGGGGATCCTATGGCTACACCTTC. Amino acid sequence: CASSQGETGGSYGYTF.